The sequence of this T cell receptor beta chain was determined in a study of T cells in Graves' hyperthyroidism and ophthalmopathy (dated by TCRdb to between 2019 and 2020). Regarding the complete study: Peripheral blood was sampled at the time of initial diagnosis, prior to any treatment. To identify distinguishing TCR V-J signatures, a discovery cohort of about a hundred patients was used, comprising approximately 40 with Graves' ophthalmopathy and 57 with stable Graves' hyperthyroidism. Prospective prediction of ophthalmopathy was tested in an independent validation cohort consisting of about 20 hyperthyroidism patients and around 16 patients who later progressed to ophthalmopathy. For training and testing, the roughly 100 patients in the discovery cohort were randomly divided in a 7:3 ratio. In addition, the study compared T-cell repertoires in thyroid tissue and in blood from roughly 6 Graves' hyperthyroidism patients. After sampling, hyperthyroidism patients received methimazole starting at 30 mg daily, and ophthalmopathy patients received high-dose intravenous methylprednisolone. The paper describes TCR Vbeta CDR3 sequencing of around 140 peripheral blood samples, made up of 40 to 45 ophthalmopathy patients, 70 to 75 hyperthyroidism patients and roughly 17 progressor patients.

Ophthalmopathy patients had moderately to severely active disease, with a Clinical Activity Score of 3 or more, a NOSPECS grade of 4 or more, and a disease duration of less than 3 months. Exclusion was applied to patients with uncontrolled infections, other autoimmune diseases, pregnancy or lactation. Diagnoses were established on the basis of clinical symptoms, serum thyroxine and TRAb, thyroid ultrasound, and orbital computed tomography. Ficoll-Paque density gradient centrifugation was used to isolate PBMCs from under 11 ml of fresh peripheral blood. Total RNA was extracted with Trizol reagent, and quality was checked on an Agilent 2100 Bioanalyzer. With respect to this clonotype: Its antigen remains unidentified. Per-nucleotide qualities are absent, and no much larger clonotype sits a single base away.

CDR1 LGHDT and CDR2 YNNKEL are derived from the germline V gene (reference sequence). Taken from cysteine to phenylalanine, the CDR3 has 14 residues. Just CDR3 DNA is preserved here, 42 bases in frame from base 1. V lost 3 bases and J lost 1 base; the stretch between them is 9 bases long. TCR beta CDR3 regions were amplified from RNA transcripts. The TCR CDR3 was subjected to a first round of RT-PCR using the HTBI primer set and the Qiagen OneStep RT-PCR kit. Libraries were constructed in a second round of multiplex PCR, after which size selection and purification were carried out. Paired-end sequencing of the libraries was performed with 100 bp reads on an Illumina HiSeq2000. The authors' analysis ran thus. Raw data were processed with SOAPnuke, discarding reads with adapters, uncalled bases, mean Phred below 15, or no exact constant-primer or identifier match. COPE v1.2.5 was used to merge high-quality paired reads, and clonotypes were defined as unique nucleotide sequences. MiTCR v1.1 was used to align clonotypes to the IMGT TRBV, TRBD and TRBJ reference segments. The analysis included only V-J combinations with a frequency above 0.0001, which together covered 98% to 99.2% of the repertoires. The TCS score was defined as the ratio of F50 (clonal expansion) to E x V (chaos), calculated using BLOSUM62-based TCRdist between CDR3 peptides within each V-J. Welch's t-statistics and random forest reduced 450 to 600 V-J features to 10 to 15, which were used in a naive Bayes classifier (R e1071). TCRdb handled the public reads itself, with Q25 trimming in fastp and clone calling in MiXCR, and kept productive beta chains. Identical CDR3 proteins give one entry, which carries the most common genes and DNA. Here the V and J calls rest on TCRdb's processing, not on the authors' analysis. The sample records approximately 600,000 distinct CDR3 sequences, roughly 20% of which are singletons. Of the sample, about 34% is held by the ten largest clones.

Findings and caveats that apply to the study as a whole: Ophthalmopathy was separated from stable hyperthyroidism by a 13 V-J signature model, with about 88% sensitivity and about 81% specificity obtained in cross-validation and 80%/75% obtained in testing. No statistical method was used to fix the sample size in advance, and group allocation was not hidden from the investigators. In validation, progression to ophthalmopathy was predicted by the model with 70% to 71% sensitivity and roughly 72% specificity, a median of 6.5 months before onset. Blood samples also contained most of the expanded thyroid clonotypes (frequency above 0.001), which suggests that blood repertoires may reflect thyroid immune responses.

Sequencing used blood. Here the chain combines TRBV3-1 and TRBJ1-1; a confident D gene designation cannot be given. The source of this sequence is a man between 25 and 39 years old with Graves' ophthalmopathy. This receptor carries the CDR3 CASSHLGQNTEAFF. The DNA sequence reads TGTGCCAGCAGCCACCTCGGCCAGAACACTGAAGCTTTCTTT.